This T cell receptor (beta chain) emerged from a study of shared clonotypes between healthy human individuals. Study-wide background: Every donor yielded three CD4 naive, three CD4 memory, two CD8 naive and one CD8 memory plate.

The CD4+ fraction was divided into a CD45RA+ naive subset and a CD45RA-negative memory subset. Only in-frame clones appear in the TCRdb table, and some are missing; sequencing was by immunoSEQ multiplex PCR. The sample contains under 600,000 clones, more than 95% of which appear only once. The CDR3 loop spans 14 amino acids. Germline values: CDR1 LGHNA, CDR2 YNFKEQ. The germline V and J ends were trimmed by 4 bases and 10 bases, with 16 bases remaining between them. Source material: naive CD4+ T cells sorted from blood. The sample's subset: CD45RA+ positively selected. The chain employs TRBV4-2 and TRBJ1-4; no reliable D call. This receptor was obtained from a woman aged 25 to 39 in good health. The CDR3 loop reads CASSPPESLRKLFF. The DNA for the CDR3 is TGTGCCAGCAGCCCCCCTGAGAGTTTGAGAAAACTGTTTTTT.